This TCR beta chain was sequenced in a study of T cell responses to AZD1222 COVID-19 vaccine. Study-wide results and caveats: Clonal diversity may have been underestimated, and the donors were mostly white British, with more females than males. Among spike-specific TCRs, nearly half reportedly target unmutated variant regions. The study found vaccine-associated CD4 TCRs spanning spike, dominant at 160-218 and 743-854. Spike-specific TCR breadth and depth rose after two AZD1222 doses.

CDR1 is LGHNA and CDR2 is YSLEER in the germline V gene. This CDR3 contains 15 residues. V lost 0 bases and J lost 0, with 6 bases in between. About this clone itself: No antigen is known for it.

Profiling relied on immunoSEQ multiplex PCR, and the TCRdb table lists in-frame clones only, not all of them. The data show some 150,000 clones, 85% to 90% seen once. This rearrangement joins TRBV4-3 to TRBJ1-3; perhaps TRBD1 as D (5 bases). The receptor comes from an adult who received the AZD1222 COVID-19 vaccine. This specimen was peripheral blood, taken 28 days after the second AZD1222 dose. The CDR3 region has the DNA TGCGCCAGCAGCCAAGAGGGGCACTCTGGAAACACCATATATTTT. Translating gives CASSQEGHSGNTIYF.